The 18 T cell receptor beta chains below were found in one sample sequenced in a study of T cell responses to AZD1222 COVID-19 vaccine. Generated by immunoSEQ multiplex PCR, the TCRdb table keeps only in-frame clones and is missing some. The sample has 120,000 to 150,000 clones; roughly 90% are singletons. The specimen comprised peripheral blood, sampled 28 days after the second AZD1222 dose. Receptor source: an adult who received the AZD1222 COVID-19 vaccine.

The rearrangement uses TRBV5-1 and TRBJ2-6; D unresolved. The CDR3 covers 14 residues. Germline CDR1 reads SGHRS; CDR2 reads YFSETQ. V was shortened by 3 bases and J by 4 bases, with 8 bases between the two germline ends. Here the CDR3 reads CASSSLEGANVLTF. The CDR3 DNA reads TGCGCCAGCAGCTCACTCGAGGGGGCCAACGTCCTGACTTTC.

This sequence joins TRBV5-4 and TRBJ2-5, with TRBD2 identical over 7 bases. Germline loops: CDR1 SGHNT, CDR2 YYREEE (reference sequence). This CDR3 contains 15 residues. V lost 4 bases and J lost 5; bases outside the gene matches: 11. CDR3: CASSPGDYRDETQYF. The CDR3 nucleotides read TGTGCCAGCAGCCCCGGGGACTACCGCGATGAGACCCAGTACTTC. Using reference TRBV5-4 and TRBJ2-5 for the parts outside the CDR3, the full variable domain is ETGVTQSPTHLIKTRGQQVTLRCSSQSGHNTVSWYQQALGQGPQFIFQYYREEENGRGNFPPRFSGLQFPNYSSELNVNALELDDSALYLCASSPGDYRDETQYFGPGTRLLVL.

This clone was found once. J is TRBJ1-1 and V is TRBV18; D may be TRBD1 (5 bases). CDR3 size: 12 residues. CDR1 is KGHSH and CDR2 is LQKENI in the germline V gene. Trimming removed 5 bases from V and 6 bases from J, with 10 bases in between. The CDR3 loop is CASSAGEAEAFF. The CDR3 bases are TGTGCCAGCTCAGCGGGGGAGGCTGAAGCTTTCTTT.

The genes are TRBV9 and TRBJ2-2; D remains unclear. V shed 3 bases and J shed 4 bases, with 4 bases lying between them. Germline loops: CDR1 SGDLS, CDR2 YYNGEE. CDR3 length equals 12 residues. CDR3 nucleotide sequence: TGTGCCAGCAGCGGGTTCACCGGGGAGCTGTTTTTT. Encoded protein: CASSGFTGELFF. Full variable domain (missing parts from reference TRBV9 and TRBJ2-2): DSGVTQTPKHLITATGQRVTLRCSPRSGDLSVYWYQQSLDQGLQFLIQYYNGEERAKGNILERFSAQQFPDLHSELNLSSLELGDSALYFCASSGFTGELFFGEGSRLTVL.

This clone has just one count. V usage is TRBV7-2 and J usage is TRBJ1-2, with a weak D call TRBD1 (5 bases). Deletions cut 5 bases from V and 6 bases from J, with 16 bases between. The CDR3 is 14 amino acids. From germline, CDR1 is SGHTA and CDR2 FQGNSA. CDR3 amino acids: CASSLGHPRDGYTF. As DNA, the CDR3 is TGTGCCAGCAGCCTCGGACACCCCCGGGATGGCTACACCTTC.

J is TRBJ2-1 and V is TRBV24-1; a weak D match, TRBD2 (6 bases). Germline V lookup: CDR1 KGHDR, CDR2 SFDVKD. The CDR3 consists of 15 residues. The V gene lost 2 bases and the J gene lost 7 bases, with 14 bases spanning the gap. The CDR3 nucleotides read TGTGCCACCAGTGATTCTTCCCGGGACTTAAATGAGCAGTTCTTC. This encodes CATSDSSRDLNEQFF.

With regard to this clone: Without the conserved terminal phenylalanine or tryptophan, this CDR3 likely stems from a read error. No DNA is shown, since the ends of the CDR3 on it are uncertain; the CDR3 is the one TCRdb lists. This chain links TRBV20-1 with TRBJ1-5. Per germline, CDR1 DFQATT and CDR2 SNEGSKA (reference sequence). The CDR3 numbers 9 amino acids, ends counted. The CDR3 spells CSADPLLPL.

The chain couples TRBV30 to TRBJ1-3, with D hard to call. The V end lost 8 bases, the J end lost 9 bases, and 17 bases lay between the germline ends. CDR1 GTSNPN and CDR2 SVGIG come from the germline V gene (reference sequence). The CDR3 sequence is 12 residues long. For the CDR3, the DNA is TGTGCCCTCCTAGACCGATTTGGCACCATATATTTT. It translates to CALLDRFGTIYF.

CDR3 amino acids: CASSLPFRTSGSLNEQYF. As DNA, the CDR3 is TGTGCCAGCAGCTTACCCTTTCGGACTAGCGGGAGTTTGAACGAGCAGTACTTC. V and J are TRBV7-9 and TRBJ2-7; 13 bases are shared with TRBD2. The CDR3 loop spans 18 amino acids. V was pared by 2 bases and J by 5 bases, with 12 bases of the junction left unmatched. The germline V gene encodes CDR1 SEHNR and CDR2 FQNEAQ (reference sequence).

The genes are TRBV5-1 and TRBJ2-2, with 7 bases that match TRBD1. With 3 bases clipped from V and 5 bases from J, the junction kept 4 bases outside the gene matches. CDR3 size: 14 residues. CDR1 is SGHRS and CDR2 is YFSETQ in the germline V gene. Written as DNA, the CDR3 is TGCGCCAGCAGCTCACGACAGGGAACCGGGGAGCTGTTTTTT. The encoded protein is CASSSRQGTGELFF.

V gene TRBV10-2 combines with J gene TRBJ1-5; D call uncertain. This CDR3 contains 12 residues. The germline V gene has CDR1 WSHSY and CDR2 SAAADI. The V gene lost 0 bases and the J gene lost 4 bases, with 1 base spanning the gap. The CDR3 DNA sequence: TGCGCCAGCAGTGAGTCGAATCAGCCCCAGCATTTT. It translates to CASSESNQPQHF.

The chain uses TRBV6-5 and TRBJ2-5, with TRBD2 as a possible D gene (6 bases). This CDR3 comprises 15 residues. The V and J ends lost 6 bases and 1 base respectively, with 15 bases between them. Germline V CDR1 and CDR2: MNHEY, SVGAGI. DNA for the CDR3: TGTGCCAGCAGACCCCGGAGGGCTTCCCAAGAGACCCAGTACTTC. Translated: CASRPRRASQETQYF.

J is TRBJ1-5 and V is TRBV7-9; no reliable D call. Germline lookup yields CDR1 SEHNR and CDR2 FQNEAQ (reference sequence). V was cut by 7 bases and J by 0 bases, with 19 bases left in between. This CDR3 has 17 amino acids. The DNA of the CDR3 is TGTGCCAGCATCCTCCTTGGCAGACCGACTAGCAATCAGCCCCAGCATTTT. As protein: CASILLGRPTSNQPQHF.

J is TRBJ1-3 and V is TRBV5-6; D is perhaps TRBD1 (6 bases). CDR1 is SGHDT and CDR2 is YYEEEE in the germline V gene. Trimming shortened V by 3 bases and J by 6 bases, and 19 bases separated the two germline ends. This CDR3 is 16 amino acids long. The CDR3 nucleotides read TGTGCCAGCAGCTCTACAGGGAGGCCCCTCGAAAACACCATATATTTT. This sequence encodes CASSSTGRPLENTIYF.

The CDR3 reads CASRGQGETQYF. Written as DNA, the CDR3 is TGTGCCAGCAGGGGACAGGGGGAGACCCAGTACTTC. V is TRBV25-1 and J is TRBJ2-5, with 10 nucleotides matching TRBD1. The V and J ends lost 6 bases and 5 bases, in that order; junction bases with no gene match: 0. The CDR3 has 12 amino acids. Looked up from germline, CDR1 is MGHDK and CDR2 is SYGVNS. The complete variable domain, with remaining parts taken from reference TRBV25-1 and TRBJ2-5, reads EADIYQTPRYLVIGTGKKITLECSQTMGHDKMYWYQQDPGMELHLIHYSYGVNSTEKGDLSSESTVSRIRTEHFPLTLESARPSHTSQYLCASRGQGETQYFGPGTRLLVL.

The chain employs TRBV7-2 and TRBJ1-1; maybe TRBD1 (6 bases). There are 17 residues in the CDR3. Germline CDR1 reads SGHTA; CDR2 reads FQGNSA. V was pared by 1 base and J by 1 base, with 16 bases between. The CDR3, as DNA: TGTGCCAGCAGCTTAGTAGGGGGGGCAGGGAAGAACACTGAAGCTTTCTTT. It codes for CASSLVGGAGKNTEAFF.

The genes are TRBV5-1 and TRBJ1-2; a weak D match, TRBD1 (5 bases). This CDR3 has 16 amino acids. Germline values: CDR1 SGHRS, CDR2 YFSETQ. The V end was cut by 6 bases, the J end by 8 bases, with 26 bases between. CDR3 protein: CASTLEGVSKSGGYTF. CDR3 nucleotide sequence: TGCGCCAGCACCCTTGAAGGGGTCTCGAAAAGCGGAGGCTACACCTTC.

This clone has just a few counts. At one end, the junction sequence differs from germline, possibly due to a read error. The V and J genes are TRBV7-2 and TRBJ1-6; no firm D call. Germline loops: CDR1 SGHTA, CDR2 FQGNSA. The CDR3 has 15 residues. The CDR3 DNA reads TGTGCCAGCACCTTATCGGCAGAACGTAATTCACCCCTCCACTTT. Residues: CASTLSAERNSPLHF.